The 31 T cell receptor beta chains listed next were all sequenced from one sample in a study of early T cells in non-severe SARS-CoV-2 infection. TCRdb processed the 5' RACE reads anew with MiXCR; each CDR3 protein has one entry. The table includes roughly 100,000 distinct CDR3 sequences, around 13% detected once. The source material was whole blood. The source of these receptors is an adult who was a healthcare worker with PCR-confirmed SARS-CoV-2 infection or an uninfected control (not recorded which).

The CDR3 loop is CSASGGAIQPQHF. DNA of the CDR3: TGCAGTGCTAGCGGGGGGGCCATTCAGCCCCAGCATTTT. This rearrangement joins TRBV20-1 to TRBJ1-5, with D perhaps TRBD1 (6 bases). The CDR3 runs to 13 residues. CDR1 is DFQATT and CDR2 is SNEGSKA in the germline V gene (reference sequence). Trimming took off 3 bases at V and 6 bases at J, with 12 bases between the two ends.

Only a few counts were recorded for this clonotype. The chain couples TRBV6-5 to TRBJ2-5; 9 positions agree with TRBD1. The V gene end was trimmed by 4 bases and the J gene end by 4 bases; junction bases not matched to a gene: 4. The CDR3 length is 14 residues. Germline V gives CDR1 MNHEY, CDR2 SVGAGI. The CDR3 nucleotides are TGTGCCAGCAGTTGGTCGGGACAGGGAGAGACCCAGTACTTC. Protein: CASSWSGQGETQYF.

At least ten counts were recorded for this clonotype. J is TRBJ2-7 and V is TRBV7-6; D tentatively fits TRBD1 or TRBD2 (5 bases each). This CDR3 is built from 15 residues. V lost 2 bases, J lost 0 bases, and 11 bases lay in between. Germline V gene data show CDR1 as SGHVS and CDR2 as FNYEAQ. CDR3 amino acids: CASSLTGPSSYEQYF. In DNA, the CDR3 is TGTGCCAGCAGCTTAACGGGGCCTAGCTCCTACGAGCAGTACTTC.

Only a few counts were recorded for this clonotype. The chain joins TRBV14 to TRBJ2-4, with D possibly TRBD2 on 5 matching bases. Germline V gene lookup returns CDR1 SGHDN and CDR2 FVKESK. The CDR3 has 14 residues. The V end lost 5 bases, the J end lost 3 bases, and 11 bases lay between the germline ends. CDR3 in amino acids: CASSSSGLKNIQYF. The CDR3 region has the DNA TGTGCCAGCAGCTCGAGCGGACTCAAAAACATTCAGTACTTC.

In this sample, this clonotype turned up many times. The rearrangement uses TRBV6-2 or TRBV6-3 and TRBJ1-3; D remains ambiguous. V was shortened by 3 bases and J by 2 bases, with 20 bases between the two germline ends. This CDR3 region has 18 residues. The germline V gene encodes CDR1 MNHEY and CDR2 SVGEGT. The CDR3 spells CASSYPQDVWIPGNTIYF. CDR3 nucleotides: TGTGCCAGCAGTTATCCCCAGGACGTCTGGATACCTGGAAACACCATATATTTT.

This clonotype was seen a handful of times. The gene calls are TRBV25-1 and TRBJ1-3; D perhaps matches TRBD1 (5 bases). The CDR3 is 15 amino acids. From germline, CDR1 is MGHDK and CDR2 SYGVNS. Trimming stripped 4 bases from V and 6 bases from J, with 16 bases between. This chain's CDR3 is CASSATGTQENTIYF. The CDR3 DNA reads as TGTGCCAGCAGTGCGACCGGGACTCAGGAAAACACCATATATTTT.

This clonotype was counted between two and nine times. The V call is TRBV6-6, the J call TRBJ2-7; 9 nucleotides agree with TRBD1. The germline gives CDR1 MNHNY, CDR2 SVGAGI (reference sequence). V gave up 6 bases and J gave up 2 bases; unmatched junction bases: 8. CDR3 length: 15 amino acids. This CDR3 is CASSRQGGSPYEQYF. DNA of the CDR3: TGTGCCAGCAGCCGACAGGGGGGTAGTCCCTACGAGCAGTACTTC.

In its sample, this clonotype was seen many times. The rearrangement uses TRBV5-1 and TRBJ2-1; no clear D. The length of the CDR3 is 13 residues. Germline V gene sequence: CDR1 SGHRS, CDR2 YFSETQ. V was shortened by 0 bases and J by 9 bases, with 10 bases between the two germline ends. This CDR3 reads CASSLEAYGEQFF. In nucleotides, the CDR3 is TGCGCCAGCAGCTTGGAAGCTTATGGTGAGCAGTTCTTC.

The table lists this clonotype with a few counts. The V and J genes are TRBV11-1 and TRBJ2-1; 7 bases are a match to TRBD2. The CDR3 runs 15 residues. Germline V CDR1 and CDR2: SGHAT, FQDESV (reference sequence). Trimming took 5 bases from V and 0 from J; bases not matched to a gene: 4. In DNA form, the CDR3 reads TGTGCCAGCAGCGTCGGGAGGAGCTCCTACAATGAGCAGTTCTTC. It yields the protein CASSVGRSSYNEQFF.

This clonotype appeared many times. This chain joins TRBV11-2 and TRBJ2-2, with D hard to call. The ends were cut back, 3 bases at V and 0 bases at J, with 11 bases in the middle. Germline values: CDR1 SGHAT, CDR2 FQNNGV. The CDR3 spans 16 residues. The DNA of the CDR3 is TGTGCCAGCAGCTTTCAGGAAAACGCGAACACCGGGGAGCTGTTTTTT. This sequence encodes CASSFQENANTGELFF.

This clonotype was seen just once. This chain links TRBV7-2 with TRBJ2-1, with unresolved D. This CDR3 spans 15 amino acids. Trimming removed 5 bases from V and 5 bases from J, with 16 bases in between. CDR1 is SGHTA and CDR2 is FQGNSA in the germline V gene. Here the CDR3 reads CASSATRRIDNEQFF. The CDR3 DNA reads TGTGCCAGCAGCGCGACTCGGCGGATAGACAATGAGCAGTTCTTC.

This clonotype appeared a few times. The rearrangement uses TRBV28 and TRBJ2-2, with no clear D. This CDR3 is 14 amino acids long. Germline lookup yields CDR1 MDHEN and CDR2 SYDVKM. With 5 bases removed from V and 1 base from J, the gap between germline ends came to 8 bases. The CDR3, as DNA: TGTGCCAGCAGTCCCCCGGAGAACACCGGGGAGCTGTTTTTT. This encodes CASSPPENTGELFF.

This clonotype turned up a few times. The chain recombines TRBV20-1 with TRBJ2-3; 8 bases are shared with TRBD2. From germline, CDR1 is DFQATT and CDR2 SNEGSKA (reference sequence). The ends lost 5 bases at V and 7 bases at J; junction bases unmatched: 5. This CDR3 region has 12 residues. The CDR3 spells CSAGTSGNTQYF. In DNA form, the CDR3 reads TGCAGTGCTGGGACTAGTGGTAATACGCAGTATTTT.

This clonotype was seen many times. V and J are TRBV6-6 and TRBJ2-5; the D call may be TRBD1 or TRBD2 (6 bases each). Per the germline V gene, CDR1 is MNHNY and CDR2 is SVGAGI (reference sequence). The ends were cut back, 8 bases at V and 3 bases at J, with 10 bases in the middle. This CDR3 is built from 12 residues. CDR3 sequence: CASGGGKETQYF. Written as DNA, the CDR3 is TGTGCCAGCGGAGGGGGGAAAGAGACCCAGTACTTC.

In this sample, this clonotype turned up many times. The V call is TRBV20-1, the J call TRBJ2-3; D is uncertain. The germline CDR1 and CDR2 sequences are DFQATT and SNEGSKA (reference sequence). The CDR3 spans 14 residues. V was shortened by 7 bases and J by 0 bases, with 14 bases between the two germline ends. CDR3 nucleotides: TGCAGTGTCGACCTTGCCCCTAGCACAGATACGCAGTATTTT. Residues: CSVDLAPSTDTQYF.

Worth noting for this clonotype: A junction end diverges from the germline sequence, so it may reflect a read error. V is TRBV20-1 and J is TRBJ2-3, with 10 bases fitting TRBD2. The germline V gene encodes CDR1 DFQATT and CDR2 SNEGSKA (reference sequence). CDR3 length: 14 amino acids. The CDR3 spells CSALKREGPDTEYF. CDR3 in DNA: TGCAGTGCTCTTAAGCGGGAGGGACCAGATACGGAGTATTTT.

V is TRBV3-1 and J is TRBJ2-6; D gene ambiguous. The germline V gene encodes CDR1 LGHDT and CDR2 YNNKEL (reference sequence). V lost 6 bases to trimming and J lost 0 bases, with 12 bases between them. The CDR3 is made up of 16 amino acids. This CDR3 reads CASSPDGFSGANVLTF. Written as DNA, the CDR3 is TGTGCCAGCAGTCCAGACGGTTTCTCTGGGGCCAACGTCCTGACTTTC.

In nucleotides, the CDR3 is TGTGCCAGCAGCGGAGCCGGGACCGAGTACAATGAGCAGTTCTTC. Its protein product is CASSGAGTEYNEQFF. The rearrangement uses TRBV9 and TRBJ2-1; either TRBD1 or TRBD2 may supply D (5 bases each). The CDR3 runs to 15 residues. V shed 3 bases and J shed 4 bases, with 14 bases lying between them. The V gene's germline CDR1 is SGDLS and CDR2 YYNGEE.

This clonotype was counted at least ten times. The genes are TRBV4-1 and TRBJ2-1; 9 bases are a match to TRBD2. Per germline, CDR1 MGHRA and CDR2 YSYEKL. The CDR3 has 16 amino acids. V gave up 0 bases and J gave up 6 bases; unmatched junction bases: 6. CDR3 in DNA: TGCGCCAGCAGCCAAGATGGGACTAGCCGGAGCAATGAGCAGTTCTTC. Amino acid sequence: CASSQDGTSRSNEQFF.

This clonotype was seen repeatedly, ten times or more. CDR3 coding DNA: TGTGCCAGCAGCCACAGACCGGGACTACCTACGAGGCAGTACTTC. It yields the protein CASSHRPGLPTRQYF. J is TRBJ2-7 and V is TRBV3-1, with 7 bases lining up with TRBD2. V gave up 3 bases and J gave up 9 bases; unmatched junction bases: 14. The germline gives CDR1 LGHDT, CDR2 YNNKEL (reference sequence). The CDR3 runs to 15 residues.

This CDR3 reads CSARTVRGPNSPLHF. The CDR3 bases are TGCAGTGCTAGAACCGTGCGGGGCCCAAATTCACCCCTCCACTTT. This chain connects TRBV20-1 to TRBJ1-6, with a tentative D call TRBD1 (5 bases). V was trimmed by 2 bases and J by 7 bases, leaving 15 bases between them. Germline V gene sequence: CDR1 DFQATT, CDR2 SNEGSKA (reference sequence). The CDR3 consists of 15 residues.

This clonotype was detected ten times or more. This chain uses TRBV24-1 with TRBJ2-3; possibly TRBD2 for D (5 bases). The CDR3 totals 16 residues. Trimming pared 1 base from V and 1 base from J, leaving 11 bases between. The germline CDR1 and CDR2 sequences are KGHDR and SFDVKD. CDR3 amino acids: CATSDFAGDRTDTQYF. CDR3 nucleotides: TGTGCCACCAGTGATTTCGCGGGCGACCGCACAGATACGCAGTATTTT.

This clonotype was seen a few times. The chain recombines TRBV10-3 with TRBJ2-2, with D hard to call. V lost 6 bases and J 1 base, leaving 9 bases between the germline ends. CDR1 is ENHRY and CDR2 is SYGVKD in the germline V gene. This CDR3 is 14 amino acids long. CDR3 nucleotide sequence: TGTGCCATCAGAATGGAATTGAACACCGGGGAGCTGTTTTTT. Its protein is CAIRMELNTGELFF.

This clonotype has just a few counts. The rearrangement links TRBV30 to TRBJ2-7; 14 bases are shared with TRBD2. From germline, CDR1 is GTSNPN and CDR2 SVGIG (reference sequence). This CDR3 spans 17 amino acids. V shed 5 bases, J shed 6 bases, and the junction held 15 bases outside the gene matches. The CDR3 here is CAWSRLAGGPFRGEQYF. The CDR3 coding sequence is TGTGCCTGGTCCCGACTAGCGGGAGGGCCCTTCAGGGGCGAGCAGTACTTC.

The CDR3 here is CSARDNPYEQFF. The CDR3 DNA reads TGCAGTGCTAGAGACAACCCTTATGAGCAGTTCTTC. V and J are TRBV20-1 and TRBJ2-1; D remains unclear. This CDR3 region has 12 residues. Per germline, CDR1 DFQATT and CDR2 SNEGSKA (reference sequence). Trimming cost V 0 bases and J 8 bases, with 8 bases left between them.

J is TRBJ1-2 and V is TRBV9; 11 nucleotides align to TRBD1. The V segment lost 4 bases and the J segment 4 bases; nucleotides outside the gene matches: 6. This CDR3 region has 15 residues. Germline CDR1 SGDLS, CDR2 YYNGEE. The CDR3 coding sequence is TGTGCCAGCAGCCCGGACAGGGGGCTTGGCTATGGCTACACCTTC. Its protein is CASSPDRGLGYGYTF.

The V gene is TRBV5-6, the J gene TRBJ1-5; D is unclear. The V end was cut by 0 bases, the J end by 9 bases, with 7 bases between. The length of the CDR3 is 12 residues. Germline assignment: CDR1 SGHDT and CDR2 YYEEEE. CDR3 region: CASSLVDGPQHF. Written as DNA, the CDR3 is TGTGCCAGCAGCTTGGTTGACGGGCCCCAGCATTTT. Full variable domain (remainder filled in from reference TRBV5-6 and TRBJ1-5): DAGVTQSPTHLIKTRGQQVTLRCSPKSGHDTVSWYQQALGQGPQFIFQYYEEEERQRGNFPDRFSGHQFPNYSSELNVNALLLGDSALYLCASSLVDGPQHFGDGTRLSIL.

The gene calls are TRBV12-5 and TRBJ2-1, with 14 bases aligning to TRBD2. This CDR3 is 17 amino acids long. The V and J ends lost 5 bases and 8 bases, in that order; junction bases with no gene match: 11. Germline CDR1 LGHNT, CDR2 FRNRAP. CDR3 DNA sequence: TGTGCTAGTGGTCTCCGACTAGCGGGAGGGCCTAGGGATGAGCAGTTCTTC. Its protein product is CASGLRLAGGPRDEQFF.

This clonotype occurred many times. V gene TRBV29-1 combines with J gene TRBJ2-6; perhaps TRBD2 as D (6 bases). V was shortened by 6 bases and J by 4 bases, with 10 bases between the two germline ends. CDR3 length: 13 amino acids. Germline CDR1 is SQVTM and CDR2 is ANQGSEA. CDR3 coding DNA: TGCAGCGTGGAGGGTGCCGGGGCCAACGTCCTGACTTTC. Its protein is CSVEGAGANVLTF.

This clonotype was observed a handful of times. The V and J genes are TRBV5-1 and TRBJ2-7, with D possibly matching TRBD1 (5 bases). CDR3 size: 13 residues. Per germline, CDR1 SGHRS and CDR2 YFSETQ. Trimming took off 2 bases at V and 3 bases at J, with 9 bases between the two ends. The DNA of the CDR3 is TGCGCCAGCAGCTTCCAGGGAAGCTACGAGCAGTACTTC. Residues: CASSFQGSYEQYF.

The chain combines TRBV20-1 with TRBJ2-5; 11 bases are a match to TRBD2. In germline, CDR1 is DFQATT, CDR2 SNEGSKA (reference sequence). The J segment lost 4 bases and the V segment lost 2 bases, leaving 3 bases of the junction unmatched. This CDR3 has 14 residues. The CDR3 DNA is TGCAGTGCTAGAATAGCGGGAGGGCGAGAGACCCAGTACTTC. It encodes CSARIAGGRETQYF.